In its sample, the clone carrying this T cell receptor beta chain was seen a few times. Antigen: not known. The authors ran a second PCR of about 6 to 11 cycles using a sample-barcoded 5' primer and a J-beta primer mix. MiXCR, applied by TCRdb to the 5' RACE reads, yields one record per CDR3 protein. The data show around 710,000 distinct CDR3 sequences, about 40% seen once. This entry is derived from a study of blood T cells in healthy people across ages. Regarding the study as a whole: Per-million-T-cell TCR beta diversity fell roughly linearly with age.

The CDR3 covers 17 residues. Germline V lookup: CDR1 MGHRA, CDR2 YSYEKL. V was clipped by 0 bases and J by 6 bases; unmatched bases: 9. The rearrangement joins TRBV4-1 to TRBJ2-2; 8 bases agree with TRBD2. This receptor was taken from a woman aged 60-75 years in good health. Specimen: blood. In nucleotides, the CDR3 is TGCGCCAGCAGCCAAGATAGTCGGGGGGGGAGAGCCGGGGAGCTGTTTTTT. Amino acids: CASSQDSRGGRAGELFF.